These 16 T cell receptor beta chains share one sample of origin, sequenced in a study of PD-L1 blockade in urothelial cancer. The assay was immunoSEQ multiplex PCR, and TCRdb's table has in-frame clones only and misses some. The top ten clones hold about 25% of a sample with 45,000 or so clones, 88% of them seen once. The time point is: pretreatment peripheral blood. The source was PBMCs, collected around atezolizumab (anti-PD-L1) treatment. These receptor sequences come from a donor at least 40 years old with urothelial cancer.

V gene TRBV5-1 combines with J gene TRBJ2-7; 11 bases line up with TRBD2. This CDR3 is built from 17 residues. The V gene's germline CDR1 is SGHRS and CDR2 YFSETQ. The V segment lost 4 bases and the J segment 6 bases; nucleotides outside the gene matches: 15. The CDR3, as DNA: TGCGCCAGCAGCCCGGTGGGGACTAGCGGAATCCGGGTCGAGCAGTACTTC. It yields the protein CASSPVGTSGIRVEQYF.

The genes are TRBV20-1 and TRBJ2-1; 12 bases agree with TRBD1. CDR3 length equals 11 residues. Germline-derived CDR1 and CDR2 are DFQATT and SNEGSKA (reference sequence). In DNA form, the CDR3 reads TGCAGGGGGACAGGGGGCGGTGAGCAGTTCTTC. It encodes CRGTGGGEQFF.

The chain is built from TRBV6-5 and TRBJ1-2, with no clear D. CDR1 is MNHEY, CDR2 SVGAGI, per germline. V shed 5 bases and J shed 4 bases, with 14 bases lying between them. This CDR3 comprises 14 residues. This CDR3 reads CASSDPGRPYGYTF. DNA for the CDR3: TGTGCCAGCAGTGACCCCGGGAGGCCCTATGGCTACACCTTC.

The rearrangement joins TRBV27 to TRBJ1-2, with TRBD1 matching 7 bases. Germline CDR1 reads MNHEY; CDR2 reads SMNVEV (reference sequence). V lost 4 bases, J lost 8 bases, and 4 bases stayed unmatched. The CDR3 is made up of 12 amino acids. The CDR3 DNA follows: TGTGCCAGCAGTTCGACAGGGAGAGGCTACACCTTC. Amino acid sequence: CASSSTGRGYTF.

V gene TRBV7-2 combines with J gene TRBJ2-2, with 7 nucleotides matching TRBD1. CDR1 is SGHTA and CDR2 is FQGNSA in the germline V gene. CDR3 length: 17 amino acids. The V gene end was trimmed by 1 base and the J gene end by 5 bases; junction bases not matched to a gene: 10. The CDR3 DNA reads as TGTGCCAGCAGCTTAGTGGCGACAGGGTTTCGGACCGGGGAGCTGTTTTTT. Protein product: CASSLVATGFRTGELFF.

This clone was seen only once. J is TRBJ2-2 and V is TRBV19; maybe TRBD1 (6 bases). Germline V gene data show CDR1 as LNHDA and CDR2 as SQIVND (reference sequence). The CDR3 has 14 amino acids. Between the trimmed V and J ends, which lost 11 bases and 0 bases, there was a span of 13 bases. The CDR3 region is CAGSGTPNTGELFF. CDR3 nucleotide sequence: TGTGCCGGATCCGGGACACCGAACACCGGGGAGCTGTTTTTT.

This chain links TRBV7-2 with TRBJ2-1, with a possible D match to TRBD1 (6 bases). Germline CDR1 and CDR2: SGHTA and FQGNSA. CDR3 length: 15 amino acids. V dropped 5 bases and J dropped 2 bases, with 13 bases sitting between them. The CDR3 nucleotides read TGTGCCAGCAGCACCCAACAGGGCCCCTACAATGAGCAGTTCTTC. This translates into CASSTQQGPYNEQFF.

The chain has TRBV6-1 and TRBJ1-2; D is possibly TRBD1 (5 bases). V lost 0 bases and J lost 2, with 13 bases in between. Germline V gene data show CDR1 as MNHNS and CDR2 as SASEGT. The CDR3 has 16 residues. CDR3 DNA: TGTGCCAGCAGTGAAGCCTGGGGCATTTCGAACTATGGCTACACCTTC. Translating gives CASSEAWGISNYGYTF.

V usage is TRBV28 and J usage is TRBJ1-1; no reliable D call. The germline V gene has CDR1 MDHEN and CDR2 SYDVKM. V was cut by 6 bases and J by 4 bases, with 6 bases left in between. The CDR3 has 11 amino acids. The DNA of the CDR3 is TGTGCCAGCAGGATAGCCACTGAAGCTTTCTTT. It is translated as CASRIATEAFF.

The chain's CDR3 is CASSSEAGVTQYF. The CDR3 nucleotides are TGTGCCAGCAGCTCCGAAGCGGGAGTTACGCAGTATTTT. The gene calls are TRBV7-3 and TRBJ2-3, with TRBD2 matching over 8 bases. Germline V CDR1 and CDR2: SGHTA, FQGTGA. After removal of 4 bases from V and 8 bases from J, the junction contained 5 bases not matched to a gene. CDR3 size: 13 residues.

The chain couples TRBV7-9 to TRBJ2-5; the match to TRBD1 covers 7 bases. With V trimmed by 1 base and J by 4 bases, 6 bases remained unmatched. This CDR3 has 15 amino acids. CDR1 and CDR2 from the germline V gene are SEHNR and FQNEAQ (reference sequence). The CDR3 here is CASSLESAGGETQYF. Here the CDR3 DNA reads TGTGCCAGCAGCTTAGAATCGGCAGGGGGAGAGACCCAGTACTTC.

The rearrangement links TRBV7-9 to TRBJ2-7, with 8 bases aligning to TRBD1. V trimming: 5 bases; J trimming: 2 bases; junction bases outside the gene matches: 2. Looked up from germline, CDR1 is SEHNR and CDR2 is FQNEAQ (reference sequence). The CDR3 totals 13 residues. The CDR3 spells CASSQGATYEQYF. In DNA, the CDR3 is TGTGCCAGCAGCCAGGGGGCGACCTACGAGCAGTACTTC.

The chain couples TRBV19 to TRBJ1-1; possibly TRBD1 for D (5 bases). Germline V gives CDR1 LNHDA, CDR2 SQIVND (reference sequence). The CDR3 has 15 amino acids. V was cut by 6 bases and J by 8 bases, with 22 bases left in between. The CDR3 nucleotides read TGTGCCAGTAGGAATGAAGGGGCTTCTCGATTGGAAGCTTTCTTT. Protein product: CASRNEGASRLEAFF.

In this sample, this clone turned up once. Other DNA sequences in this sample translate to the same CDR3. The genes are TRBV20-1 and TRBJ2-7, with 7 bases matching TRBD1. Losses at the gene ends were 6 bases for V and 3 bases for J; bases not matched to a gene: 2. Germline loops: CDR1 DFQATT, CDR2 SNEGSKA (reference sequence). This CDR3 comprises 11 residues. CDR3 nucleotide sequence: TGCAGTGCGAGGACAGGCTACGAGCAGTACTTC. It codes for CSARTGYEQYF.

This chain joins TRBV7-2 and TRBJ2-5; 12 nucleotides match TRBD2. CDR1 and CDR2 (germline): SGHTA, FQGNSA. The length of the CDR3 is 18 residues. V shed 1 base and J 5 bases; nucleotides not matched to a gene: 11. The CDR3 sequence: CASSLGGLASGRGETQYF. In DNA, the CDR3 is TGTGCCAGCAGCTTAGGGGGTCTGGCTAGCGGGAGGGGGGAGACCCAGTACTTC.

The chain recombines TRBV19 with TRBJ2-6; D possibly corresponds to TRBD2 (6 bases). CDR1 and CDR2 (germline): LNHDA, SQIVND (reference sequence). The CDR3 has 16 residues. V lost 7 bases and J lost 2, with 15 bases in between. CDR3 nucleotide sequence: TGTGCCAGTACCGGCGTCGGGGAGGCTGGGGCCAACGTCCTGACTTTC. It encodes CASTGVGEAGANVLTF.